Reported below is one T cell receptor beta chain. Profiled with immunoSEQ multiplex PCR; TCRdb holds only in-frame clones, not every one. In the table there are fewer than 400,000 clones, around 85% of which are singletons. This specimen belongs to a study of blood T cell repertoires in COVID-19. For the study at large: Samples of COVID-19 (acute and convalescent) were obtained from the United States, Italy and Spain.

Clinical histories supplied by participants themselves formed the basis of cohort assignment. Donors in Cohort 3 who had recovered were those with two negative PCRs, healthcare professional clearance, or resolution of their symptoms. Germline CDR1 DFQATT, CDR2 SNEGSKA (reference sequence). The CDR3 contains 14 residues. Trimming took 3 bases from V and 4 from J, leaving 13 bases between them. The chain employs TRBV20-1 and TRBJ2-4; no clear D gene. Sequenced sample: PBMCs or T cells enriched from blood (not recorded which). The receptor comes from a man younger than 45 who had recovered from COVID-19. CDR3 sequence: CSASESAGKNIQYF. CDR3 bases: TGCAGTGCTAGTGAATCGGCAGGAAAAAACATTCAGTACTTC.